This TCR beta chain was found in a study of response to subunit inactivated influenza vaccine. TCRdb fed the RT-PCR reads into MiXCR, producing one record per CDR3 protein. Altogether 550,000 to 650,000 distinct CDR3 sequences are present, about 11% being singletons, with the ten largest covering 9.5% to 13%. This clonotype was detected only a few times. What it binds is unknown. This CDR3 has 14 residues. V was trimmed by 4 bases and J by 2 bases, leaving 12 bases between them. Germline V lookup: CDR1 SGHDT, CDR2 YYEEEE. Study-level results: Authors suggested seasonal influenza vaccinations each recruit few new T cells.

The chain links TRBV5-6 to TRBJ2-5, with D maybe TRBD2 (6 bases). The sequencing used PBMCs from blood, collected on the day of vaccination. The sequence was collected from a man aged 50 to 60 who received an inactivated influenza vaccine. CDR3: CASSRRTNQETQYF. Here the CDR3 DNA reads TGTGCCAGCAGCCGGCGGACTAATCAAGAGACCCAGTACTTC.